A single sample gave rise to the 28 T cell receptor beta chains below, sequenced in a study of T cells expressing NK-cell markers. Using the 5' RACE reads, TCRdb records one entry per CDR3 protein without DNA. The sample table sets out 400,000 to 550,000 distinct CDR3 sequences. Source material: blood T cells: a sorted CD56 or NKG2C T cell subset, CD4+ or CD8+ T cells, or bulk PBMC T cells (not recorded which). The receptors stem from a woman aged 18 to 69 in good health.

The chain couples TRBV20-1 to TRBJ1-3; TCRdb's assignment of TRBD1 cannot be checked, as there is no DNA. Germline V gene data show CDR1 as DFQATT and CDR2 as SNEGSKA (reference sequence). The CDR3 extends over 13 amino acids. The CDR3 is CSAIQGGGNTIYF.

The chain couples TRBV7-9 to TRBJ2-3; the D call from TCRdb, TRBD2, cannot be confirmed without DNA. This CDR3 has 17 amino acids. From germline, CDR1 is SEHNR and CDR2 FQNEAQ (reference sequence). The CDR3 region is CASSYRLLAGATDTQYF.

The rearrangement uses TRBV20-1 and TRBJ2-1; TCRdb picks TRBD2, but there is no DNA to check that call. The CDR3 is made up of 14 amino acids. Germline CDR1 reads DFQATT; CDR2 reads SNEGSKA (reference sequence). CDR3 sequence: CSARYGTIYNEQFF.

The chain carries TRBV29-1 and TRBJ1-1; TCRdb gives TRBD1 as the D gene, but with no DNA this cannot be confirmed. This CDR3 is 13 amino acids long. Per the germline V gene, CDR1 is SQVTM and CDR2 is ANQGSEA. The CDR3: CSVQGLDRTEAFF.

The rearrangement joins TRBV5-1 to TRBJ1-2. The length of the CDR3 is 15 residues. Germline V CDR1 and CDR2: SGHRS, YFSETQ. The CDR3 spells CASSLARDGSYGYTF.

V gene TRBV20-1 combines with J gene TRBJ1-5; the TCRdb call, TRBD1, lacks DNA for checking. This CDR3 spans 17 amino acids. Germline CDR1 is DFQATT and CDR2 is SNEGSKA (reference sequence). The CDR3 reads CSASLSIGDRYNRPQHF.

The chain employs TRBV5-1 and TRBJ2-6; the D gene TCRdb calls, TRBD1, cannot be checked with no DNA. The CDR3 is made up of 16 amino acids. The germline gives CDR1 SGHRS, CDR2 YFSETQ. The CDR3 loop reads CASSVGSLGGANVLTF. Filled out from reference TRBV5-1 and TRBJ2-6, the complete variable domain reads KAGVTQTPRYLIKTRGQQVTLSCSPISGHRSVSWYQQTPGQGLQFLFEYFSETQRNKGNFPGRFSGRQFSNSRSEMNVSTLELGDSALYLCASSVGSLGGANVLTFGAGSRLTVL.

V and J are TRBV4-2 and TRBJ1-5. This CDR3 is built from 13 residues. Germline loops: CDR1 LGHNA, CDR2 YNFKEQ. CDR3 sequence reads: CASSQEAGQPQHF.

The CDR3 spells CASSLAFGTSGSFNSVEQYF. The chain employs TRBV11-1 and TRBJ2-7; as DNA is missing, the TRBD2 call by TCRdb cannot be tested. Per germline, CDR1 SGHAT and CDR2 FQDESV (reference sequence). There are 20 residues in the CDR3.

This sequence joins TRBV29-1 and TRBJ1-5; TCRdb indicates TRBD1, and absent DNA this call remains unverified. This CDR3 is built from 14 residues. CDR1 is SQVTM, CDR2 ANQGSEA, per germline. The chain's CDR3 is CSVGDLLGDQPQHF. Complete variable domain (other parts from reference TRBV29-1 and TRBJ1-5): SAVISQKPSRDICQRGTSLTIQCQVDSQVTMMFWYRQQPGQSLTLIATANQGSEATYESGFVIDKFPISRPNLTFSTLTVSNMSPEDSSIYLCSVGDLLGDQPQHFGDGTRLSIL.

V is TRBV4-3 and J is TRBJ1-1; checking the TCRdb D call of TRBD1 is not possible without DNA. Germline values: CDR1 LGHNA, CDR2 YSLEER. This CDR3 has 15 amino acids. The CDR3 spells CASSQGQGLNTEAFF.

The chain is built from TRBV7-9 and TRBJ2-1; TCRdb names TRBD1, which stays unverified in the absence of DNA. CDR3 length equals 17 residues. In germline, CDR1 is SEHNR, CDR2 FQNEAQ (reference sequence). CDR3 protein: CASSLKWWSAQPNEQFF.

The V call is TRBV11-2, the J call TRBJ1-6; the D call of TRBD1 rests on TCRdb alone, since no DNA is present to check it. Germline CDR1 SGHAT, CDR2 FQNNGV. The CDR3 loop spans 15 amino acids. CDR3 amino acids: CASSLSHTPPEVLHF.

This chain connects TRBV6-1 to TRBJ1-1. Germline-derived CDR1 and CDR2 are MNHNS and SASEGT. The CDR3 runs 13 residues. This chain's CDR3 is CASSKSVATEAFF.

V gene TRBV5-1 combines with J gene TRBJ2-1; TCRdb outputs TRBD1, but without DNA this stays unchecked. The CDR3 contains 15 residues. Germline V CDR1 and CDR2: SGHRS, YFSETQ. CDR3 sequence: CASSYETGTYNEQFF. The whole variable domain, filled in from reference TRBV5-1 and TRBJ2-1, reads KAGVTQTPRYLIKTRGQQVTLSCSPISGHRSVSWYQQTPGQGLQFLFEYFSETQRNKGNFPGRFSGRQFSNSRSEMNVSTLELGDSALYLCASSYETGTYNEQFFGPGTRLTVL.

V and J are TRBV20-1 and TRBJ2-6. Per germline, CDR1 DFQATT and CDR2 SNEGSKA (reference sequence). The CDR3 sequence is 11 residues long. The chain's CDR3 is CSARDKGVLTF.

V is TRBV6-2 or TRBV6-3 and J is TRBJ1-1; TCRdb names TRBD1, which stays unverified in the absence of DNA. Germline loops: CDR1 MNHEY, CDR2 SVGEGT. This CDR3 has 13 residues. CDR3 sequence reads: CASSPPGVGEAFF.

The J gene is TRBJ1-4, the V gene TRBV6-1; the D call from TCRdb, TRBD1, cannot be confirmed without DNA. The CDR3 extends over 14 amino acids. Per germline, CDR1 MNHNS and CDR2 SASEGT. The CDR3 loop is CASSPLWGDEKLFF.

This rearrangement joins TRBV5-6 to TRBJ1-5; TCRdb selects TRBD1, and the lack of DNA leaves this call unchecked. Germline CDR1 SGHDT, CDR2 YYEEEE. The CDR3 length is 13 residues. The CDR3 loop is CASSTGSNQPQHF.

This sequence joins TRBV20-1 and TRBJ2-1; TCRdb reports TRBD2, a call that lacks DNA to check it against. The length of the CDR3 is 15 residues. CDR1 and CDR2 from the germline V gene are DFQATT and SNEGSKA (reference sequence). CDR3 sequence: CSARLASEFGNEQFF.

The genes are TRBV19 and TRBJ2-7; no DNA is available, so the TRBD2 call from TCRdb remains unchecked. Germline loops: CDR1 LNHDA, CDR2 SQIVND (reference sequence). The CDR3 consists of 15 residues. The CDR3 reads CASSIGASGGPEQYF.

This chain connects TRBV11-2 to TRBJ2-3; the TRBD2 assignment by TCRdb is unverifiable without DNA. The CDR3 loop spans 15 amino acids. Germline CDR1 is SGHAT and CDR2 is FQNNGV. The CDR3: CASSLQASRGDTQYF.

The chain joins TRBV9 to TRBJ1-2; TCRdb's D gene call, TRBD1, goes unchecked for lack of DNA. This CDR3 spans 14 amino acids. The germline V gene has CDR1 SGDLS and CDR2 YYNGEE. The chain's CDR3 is CASSVGGGGYGYTF.

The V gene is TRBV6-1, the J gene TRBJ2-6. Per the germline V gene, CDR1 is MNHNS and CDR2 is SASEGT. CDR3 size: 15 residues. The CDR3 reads CASSPDRSGANVLTF.

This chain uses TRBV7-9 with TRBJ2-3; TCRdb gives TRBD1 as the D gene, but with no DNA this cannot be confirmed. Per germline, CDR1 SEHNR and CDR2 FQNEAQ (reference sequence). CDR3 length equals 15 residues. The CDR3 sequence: CASSRRQDHTDTQYF.

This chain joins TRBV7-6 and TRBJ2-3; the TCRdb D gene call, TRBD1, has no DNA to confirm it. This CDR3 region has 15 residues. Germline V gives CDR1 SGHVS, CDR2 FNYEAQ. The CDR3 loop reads CASSLEWRGANTQYF.

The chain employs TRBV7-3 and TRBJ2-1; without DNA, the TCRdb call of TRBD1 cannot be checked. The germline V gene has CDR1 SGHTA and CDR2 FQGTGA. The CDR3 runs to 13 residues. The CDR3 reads CASSFGQGGEQFF.

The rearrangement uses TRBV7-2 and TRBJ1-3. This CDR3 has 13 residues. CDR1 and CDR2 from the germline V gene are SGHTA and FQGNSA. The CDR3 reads CASSTVRGNTIYF.